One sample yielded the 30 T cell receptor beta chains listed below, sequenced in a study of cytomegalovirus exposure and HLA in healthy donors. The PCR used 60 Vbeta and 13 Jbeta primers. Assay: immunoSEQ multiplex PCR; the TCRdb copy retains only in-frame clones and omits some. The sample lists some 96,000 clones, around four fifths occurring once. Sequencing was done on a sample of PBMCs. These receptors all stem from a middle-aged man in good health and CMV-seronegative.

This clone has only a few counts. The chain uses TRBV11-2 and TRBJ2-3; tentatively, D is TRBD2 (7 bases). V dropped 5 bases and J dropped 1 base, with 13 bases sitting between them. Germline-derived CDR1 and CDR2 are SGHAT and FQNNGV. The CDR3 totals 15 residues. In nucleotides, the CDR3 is TGTGCCAGCAGCGTGGGGGGGCGGGGCACAGATACGCAGTATTTT. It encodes CASSVGGRGTDTQYF.

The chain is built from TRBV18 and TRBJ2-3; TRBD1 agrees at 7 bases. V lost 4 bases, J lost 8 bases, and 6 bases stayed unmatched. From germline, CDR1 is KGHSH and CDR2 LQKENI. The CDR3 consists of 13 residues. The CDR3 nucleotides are TGTGCCAGCTCACAGGGGGCGGCCGGTACGCAGTATTTT. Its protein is CASSQGAAGTQYF. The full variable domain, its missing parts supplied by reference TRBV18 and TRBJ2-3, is NAGVMQNPRHLVRRRGQEARLRCSPMKGHSHVYWYRQLPEEGLKFMVYLQKENIIDESGMPKERFSAEFPKEGPSILRIQQVVRGDSAAYFCASSQGAAGTQYFGPGTRLTVL.

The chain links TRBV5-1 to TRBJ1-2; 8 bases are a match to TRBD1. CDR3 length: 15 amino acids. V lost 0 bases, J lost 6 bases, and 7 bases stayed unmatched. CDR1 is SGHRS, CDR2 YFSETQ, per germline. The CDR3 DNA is TGCGCCAGCAGCTTGGCCGCGGGACAGGTCGATGGCTACACCTTC. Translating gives CASSLAAGQVDGYTF.

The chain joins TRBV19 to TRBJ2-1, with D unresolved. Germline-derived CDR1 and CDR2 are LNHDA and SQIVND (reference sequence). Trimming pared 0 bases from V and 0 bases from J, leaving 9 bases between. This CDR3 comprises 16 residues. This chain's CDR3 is CASSIDADSSYNEQFF. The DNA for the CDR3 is TGTGCCAGTAGTATAGATGCGGATAGCTCCTACAATGAGCAGTTCTTC.

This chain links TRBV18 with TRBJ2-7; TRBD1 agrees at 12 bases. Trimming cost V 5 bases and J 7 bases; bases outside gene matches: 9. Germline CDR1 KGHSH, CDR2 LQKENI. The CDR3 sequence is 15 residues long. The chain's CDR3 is CASSTVGQGAWEQYF. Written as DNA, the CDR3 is TGTGCCAGCTCAACAGTGGGACAGGGGGCTTGGGAGCAGTACTTC.

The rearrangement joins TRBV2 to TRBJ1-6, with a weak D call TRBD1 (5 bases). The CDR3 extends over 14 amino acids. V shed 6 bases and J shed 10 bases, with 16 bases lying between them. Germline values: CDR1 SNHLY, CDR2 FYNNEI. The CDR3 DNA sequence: TGTGCCAGCAGGTCGGACGGGGGAGGGTCACCCCTCCACTTT. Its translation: CASRSDGGGSPLHF.

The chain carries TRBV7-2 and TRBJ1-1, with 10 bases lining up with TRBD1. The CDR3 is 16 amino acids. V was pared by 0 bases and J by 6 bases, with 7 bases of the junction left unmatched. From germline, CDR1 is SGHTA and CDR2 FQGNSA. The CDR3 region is CASSLAAGTGAAEAFF. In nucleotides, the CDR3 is TGTGCCAGCAGCTTAGCCGCCGGGACAGGGGCTGCTGAAGCTTTCTTT.

As DNA, the CDR3 is TGTGCCAGCAGCCCCTCTCCTCCCGGGGGGAACTATGGCTACACCTTC. This sequence encodes CASSPSPPGGNYGYTF. The V gene is TRBV7-2, the J gene TRBJ1-2, with D perhaps matching TRBD1 (5 bases). Germline V CDR1 and CDR2: SGHTA, FQGNSA. V lost 5 bases to trimming and J lost 2 bases, with 18 bases between them. The length of the CDR3 is 16 residues.

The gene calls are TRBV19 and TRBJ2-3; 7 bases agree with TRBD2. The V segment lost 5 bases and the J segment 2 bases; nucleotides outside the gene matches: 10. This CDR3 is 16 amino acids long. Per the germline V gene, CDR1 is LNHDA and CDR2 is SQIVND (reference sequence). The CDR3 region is CASSHLAAALTDTQYF. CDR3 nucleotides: TGTGCCAGTAGTCATCTAGCGGCGGCACTCACAGATACGCAGTATTTT.

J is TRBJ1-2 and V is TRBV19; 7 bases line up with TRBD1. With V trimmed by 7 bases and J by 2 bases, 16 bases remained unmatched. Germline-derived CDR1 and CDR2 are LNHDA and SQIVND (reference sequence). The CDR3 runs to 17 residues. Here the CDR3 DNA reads TGTGCCAGTATACGTCTCGGGGCCACAGGGGCCAACTATGGCTACACCTTC. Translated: CASIRLGATGANYGYTF.

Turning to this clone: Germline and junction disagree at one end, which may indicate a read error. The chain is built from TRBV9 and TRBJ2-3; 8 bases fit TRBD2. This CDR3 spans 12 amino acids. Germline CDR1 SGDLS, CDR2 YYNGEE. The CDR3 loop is CASSAQRESLNF. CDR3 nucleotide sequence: TGTGCCAGCAGCGCACAGCGGGAGTCGCTGAATTTT.

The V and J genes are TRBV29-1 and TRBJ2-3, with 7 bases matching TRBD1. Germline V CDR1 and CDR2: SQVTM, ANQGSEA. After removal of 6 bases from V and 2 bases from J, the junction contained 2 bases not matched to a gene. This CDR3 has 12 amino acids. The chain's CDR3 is CSVDRDTDTQYF. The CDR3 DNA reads TGCAGCGTAGACAGGGACACAGATACGCAGTATTTT.

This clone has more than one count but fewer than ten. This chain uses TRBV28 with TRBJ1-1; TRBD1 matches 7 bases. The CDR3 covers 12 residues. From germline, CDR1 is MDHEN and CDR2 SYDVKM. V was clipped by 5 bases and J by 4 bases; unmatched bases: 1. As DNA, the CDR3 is TGTGCCAGCAGTGACAGGGCCACTGAAGCTTTCTTT. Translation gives CASSDRATEAFF.

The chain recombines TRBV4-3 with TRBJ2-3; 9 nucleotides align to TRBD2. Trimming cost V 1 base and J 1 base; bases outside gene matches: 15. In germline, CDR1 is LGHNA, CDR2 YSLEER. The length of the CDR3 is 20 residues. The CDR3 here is CASSQVVGSGGPSGTDTQYF. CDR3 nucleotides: TGCGCCAGCAGCCAAGTAGTCGGTAGCGGGGGCCCCTCTGGCACAGATACGCAGTATTTT.

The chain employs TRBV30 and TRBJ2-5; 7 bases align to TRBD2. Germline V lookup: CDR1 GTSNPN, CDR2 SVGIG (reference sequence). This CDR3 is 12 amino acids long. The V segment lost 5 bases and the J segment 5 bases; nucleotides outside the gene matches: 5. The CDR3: CAWGAGVETQYF. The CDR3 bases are TGTGCCTGGGGGGCGGGGGTGGAGACCCAGTACTTC.

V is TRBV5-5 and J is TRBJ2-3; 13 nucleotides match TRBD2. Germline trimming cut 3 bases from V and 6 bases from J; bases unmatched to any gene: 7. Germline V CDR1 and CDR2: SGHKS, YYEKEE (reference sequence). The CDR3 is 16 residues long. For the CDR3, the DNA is TGTGCCAGCAGCTCCCGGACTAGCGGGAGTGTGGATACGCAGTATTTT. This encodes CASSSRTSGSVDTQYF.

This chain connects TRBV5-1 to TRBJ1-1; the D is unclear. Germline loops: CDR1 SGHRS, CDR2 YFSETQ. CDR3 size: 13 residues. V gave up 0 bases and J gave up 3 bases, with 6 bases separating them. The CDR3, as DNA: TGCGCCAGCAGCTTGGGTAGCCACACTGAAGCTTTCTTT. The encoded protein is CASSLGSHTEAFF.

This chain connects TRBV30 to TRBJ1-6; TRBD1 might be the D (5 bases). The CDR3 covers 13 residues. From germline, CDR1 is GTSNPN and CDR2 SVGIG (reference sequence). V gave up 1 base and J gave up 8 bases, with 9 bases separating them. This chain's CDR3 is CAWSDRSDSPLHF. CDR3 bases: TGTGCCTGGAGTGACAGGTCTGATTCACCCCTCCACTTT. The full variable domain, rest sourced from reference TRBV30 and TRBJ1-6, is SQTIHQWPATLVQPVGSPLSLECTVEGTSNPNLYWYRQAAGRGLQLLFYSVGIGQISSEVPQNLSASRPQDRQFILSSKKLLLSDSGFYLCAWSDRSDSPLHFGNGTRLTVT.

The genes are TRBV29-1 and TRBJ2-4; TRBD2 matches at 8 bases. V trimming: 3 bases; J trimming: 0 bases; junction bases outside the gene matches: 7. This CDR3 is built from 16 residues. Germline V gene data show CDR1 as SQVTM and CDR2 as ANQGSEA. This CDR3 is CSVDRGGGKAKNIQYF. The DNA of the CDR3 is TGCAGCGTTGATCGGGGGGGCGGGAAAGCCAAAAACATTCAGTACTTC.

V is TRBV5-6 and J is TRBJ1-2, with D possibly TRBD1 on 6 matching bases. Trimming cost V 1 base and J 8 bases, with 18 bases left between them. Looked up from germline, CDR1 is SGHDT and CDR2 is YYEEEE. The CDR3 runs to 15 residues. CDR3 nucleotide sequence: TGTGCCAGCAGCTTGTTACAGGGTGTTCTTGGGGGCTACACCTTC. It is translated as CASSLLQGVLGGYTF.

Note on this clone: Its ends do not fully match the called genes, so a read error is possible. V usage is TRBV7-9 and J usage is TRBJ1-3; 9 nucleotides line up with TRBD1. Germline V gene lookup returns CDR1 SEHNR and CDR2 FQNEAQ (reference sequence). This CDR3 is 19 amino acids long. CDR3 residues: CSSSFLVARDRASGNTIYF. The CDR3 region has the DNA TGTTCCAGCAGCTTTCTGGTTGCCCGGGACAGGGCATCTGGAAACACCATATATTTT.

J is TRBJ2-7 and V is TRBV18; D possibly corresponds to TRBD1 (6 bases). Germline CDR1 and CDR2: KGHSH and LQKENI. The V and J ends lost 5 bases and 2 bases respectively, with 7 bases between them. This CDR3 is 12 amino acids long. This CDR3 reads CASSGQTYEQYF. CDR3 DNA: TGTGCCAGCTCAGGACAGACCTACGAGCAGTACTTC.

The CDR3 sequence is CASSIIPAESPYNEQFF. The CDR3 DNA reads as TGTGCCAGTAGTATTATCCCAGCGGAATCACCCTACAATGAGCAGTTCTTC. The rearrangement joins TRBV19 to TRBJ2-1; tentative D call: TRBD2 (5 bases). Germline-derived CDR1 and CDR2 are LNHDA and SQIVND (reference sequence). This CDR3 spans 17 amino acids. V was clipped by 3 bases and J by 2 bases, with 17 bases between them.

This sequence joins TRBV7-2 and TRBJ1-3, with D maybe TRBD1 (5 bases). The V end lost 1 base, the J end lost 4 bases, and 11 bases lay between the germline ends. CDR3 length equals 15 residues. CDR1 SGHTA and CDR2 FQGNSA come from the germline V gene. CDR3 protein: CASSLGSNRGNTIYF. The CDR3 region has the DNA TGTGCCAGCAGCTTAGGGAGCAACAGGGGAAACACCATATATTTT.

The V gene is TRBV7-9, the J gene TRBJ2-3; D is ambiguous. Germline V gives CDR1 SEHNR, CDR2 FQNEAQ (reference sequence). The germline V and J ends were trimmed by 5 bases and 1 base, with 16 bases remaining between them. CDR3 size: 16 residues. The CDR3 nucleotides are TGTGCCAGCAGCCTTAGGTCCTATGCGGGCACAGATACGCAGTATTTT. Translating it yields CASSLRSYAGTDTQYF.

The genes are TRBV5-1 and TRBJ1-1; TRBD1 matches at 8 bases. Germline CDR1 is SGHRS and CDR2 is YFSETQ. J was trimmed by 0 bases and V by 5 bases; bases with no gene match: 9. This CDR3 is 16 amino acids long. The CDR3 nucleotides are TGCGCCAGCAGACCCGGAACAGGGGGTTTGAACACTGAAGCTTTCTTT. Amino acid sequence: CASRPGTGGLNTEAFF.

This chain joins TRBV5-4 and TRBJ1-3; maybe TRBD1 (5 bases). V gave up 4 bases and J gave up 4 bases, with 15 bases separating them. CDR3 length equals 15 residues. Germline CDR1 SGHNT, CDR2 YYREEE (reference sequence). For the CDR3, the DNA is TGTGCCAGCAGCCCAGGGACGGCGGGGGGAAACACCATATATTTT. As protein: CASSPGTAGGNTIYF. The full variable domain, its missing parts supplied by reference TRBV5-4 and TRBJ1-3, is ETGVTQSPTHLIKTRGQQVTLRCSSQSGHNTVSWYQQALGQGPQFIFQYYREEENGRGNFPPRFSGLQFPNYSSELNVNALELDDSALYLCASSPGTAGGNTIYFGEGSWLTVV.

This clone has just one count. The DNA of the CDR3 is TGTGCCAGTACGACTAGCGGGTTTTCAGATACGCAGTATTTT. Its protein product is CASTTSGFSDTQYF. The chain has TRBV27 and TRBJ2-3, with 10 bases that match TRBD2. This CDR3 has 14 residues. After removal of 9 bases from V and 4 bases from J, the junction contained 7 bases not matched to a gene. Per the germline V gene, CDR1 is MNHEY and CDR2 is SMNVEV (reference sequence).

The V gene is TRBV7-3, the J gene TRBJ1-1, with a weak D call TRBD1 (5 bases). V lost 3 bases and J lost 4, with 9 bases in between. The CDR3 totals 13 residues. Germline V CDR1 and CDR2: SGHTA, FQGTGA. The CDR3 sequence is CASSFYGGTEAFF. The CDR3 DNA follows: TGTGCCAGCAGCTTTTACGGGGGCACTGAAGCTTTCTTT.

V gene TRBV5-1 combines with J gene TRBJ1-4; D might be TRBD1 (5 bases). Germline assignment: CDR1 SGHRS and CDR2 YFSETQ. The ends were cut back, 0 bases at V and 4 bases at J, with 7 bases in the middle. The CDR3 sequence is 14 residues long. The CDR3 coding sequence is TGCGCCAGCAGCTTGGGGACAAGTAATGAAAAACTGTTTTTT. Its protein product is CASSLGTSNEKLFF. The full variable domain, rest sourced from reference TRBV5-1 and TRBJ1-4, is KAGVTQTPRYLIKTRGQQVTLSCSPISGHRSVSWYQQTPGQGLQFLFEYFSETQRNKGNFPGRFSGRQFSNSRSEMNVSTLELGDSALYLCASSLGTSNEKLFFGSGTQLSVL.